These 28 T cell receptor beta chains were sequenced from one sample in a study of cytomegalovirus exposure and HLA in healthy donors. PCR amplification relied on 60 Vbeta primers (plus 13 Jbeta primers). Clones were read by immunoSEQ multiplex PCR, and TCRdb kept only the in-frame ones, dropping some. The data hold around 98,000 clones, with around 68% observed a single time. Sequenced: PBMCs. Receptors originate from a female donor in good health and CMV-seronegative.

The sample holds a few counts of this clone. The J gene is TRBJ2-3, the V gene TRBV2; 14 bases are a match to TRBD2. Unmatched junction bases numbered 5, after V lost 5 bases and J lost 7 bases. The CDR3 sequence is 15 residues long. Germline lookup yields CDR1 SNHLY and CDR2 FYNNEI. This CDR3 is CASSPTSGGANTQYF. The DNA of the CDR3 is TGTGCCAGCAGTCCGACTAGCGGGGGGGCGAATACGCAGTATTTT.

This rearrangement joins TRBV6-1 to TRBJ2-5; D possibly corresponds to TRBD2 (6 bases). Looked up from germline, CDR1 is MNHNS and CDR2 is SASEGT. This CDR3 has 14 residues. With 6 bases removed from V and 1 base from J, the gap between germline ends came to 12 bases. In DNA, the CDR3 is TGTGCCAGCAGGCCCGGGGGTCTCCAAGAGACCCAGTACTTC. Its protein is CASRPGGLQETQYF.

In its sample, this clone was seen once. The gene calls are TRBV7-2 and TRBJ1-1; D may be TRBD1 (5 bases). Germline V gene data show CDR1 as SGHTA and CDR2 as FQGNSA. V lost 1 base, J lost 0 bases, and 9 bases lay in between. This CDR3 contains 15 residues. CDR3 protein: CASSLVGGVNTEAFF. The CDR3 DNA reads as TGTGCCAGCAGCTTAGTCGGGGGGGTGAACACTGAAGCTTTCTTT.

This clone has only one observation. The CDR3 reads CASSLVYRDNEQFF. CDR3 sequence (DNA): TGTGCCAGCAGCTTAGTATATCGGGACAATGAGCAGTTCTTC. The chain carries TRBV7-2 and TRBJ2-1, with unresolved D. CDR1 and CDR2 (germline): SGHTA, FQGNSA. CDR3 length: 14 residues. V was pared by 1 base and J by 5 bases, with 9 bases between.

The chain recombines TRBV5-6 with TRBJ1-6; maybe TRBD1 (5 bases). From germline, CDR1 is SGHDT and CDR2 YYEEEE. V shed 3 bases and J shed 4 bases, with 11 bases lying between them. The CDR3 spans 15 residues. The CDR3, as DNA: TGTGCCAGCAGCTCGGGACTGATTTATAATTCACCCCTCCACTTT. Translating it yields CASSSGLIYNSPLHF.

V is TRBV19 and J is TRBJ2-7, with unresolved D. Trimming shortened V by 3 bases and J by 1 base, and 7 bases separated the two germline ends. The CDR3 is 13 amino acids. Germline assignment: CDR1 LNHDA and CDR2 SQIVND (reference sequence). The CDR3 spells CASSMSPSYEQYF. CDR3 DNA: TGTGCCAGTAGTATGTCCCCATCCTACGAGCAGTACTTC.

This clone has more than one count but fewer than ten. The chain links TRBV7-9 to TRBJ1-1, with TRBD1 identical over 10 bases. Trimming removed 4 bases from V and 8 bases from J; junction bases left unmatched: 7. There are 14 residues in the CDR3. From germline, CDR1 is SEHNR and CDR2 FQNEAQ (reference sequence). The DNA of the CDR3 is TGTGCCAGCAGCTCGACAGGGGGCCTAAGCGAAGCTTTCTTT. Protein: CASSSTGGLSEAFF.

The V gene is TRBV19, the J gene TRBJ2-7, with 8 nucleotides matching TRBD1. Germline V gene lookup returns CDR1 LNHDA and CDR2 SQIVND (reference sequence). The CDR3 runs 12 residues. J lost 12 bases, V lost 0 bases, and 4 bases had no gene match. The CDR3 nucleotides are TGTGCCAGTAGTATAGAACAGGGGGGTCTGTACTTC. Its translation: CASSIEQGGLYF.

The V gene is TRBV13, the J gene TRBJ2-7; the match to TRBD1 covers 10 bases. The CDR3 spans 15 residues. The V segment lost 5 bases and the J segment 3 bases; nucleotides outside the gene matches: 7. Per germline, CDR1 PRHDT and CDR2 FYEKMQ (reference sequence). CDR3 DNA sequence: TGTGCCAGCAGCCAACCGGGACAGGGGTTCTACGAGCAGTACTTC. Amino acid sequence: CASSQPGQGFYEQYF.

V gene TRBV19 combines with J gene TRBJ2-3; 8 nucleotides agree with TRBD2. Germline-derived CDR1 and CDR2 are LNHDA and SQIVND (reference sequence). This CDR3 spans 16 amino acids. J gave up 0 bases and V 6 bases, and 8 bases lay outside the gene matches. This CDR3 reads CASSPERGTSTDTQYF. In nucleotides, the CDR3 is TGTGCCAGTAGCCCCGAGCGGGGGACTAGCACAGATACGCAGTATTTT.

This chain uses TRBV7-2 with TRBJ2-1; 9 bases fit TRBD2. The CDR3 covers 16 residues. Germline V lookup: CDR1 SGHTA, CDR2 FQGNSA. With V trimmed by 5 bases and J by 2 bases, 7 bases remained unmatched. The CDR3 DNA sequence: TGTGCCAGCAGCGTATCTAGCGGGAACACCTACAATGAGCAGTTCTTC. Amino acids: CASSVSSGNTYNEQFF.

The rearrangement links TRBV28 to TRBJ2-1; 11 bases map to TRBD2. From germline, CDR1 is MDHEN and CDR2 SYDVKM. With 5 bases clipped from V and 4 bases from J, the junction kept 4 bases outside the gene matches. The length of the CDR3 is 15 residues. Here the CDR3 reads CASSPGTSGYNEQFF. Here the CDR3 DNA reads TGTGCCAGCAGTCCCGGGACTAGCGGTTACAATGAGCAGTTCTTC.

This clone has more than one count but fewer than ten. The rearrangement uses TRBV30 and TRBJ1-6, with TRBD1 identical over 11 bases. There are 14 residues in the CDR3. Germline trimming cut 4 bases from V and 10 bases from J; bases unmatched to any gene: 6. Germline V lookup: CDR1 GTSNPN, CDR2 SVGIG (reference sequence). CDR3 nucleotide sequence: TGTGCCTGGAATGTCAGGGACAGGGGGTCACCCCTCCACTTT. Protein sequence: CAWNVRDRGSPLHF.

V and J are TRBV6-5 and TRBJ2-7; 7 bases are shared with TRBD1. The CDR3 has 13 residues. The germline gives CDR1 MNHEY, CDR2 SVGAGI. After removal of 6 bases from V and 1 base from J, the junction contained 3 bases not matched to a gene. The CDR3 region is CASRKGQSYEQYF. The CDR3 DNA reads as TGTGCCAGCAGGAAGGGACAGTCCTACGAGCAGTACTTC.

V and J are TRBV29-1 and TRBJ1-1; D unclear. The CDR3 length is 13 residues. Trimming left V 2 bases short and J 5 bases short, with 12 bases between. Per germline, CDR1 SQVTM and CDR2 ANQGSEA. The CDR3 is CSVEKREETEAFF. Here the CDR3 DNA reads TGCAGCGTTGAAAAGAGGGAGGAGACTGAAGCTTTCTTT. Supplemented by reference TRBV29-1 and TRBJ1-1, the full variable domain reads SAVISQKPSRDICQRGTSLTIQCQVDSQVTMMFWYRQQPGQSLTLIATANQGSEATYESGFVIDKFPISRPNLTFSTLTVSNMSPEDSSIYLCSVEKREETEAFFGQGTRLTVV.

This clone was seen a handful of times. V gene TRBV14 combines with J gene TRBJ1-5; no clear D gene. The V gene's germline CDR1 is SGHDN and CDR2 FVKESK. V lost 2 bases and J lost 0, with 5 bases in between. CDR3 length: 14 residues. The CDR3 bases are TGTGCCAGCAGCCAAAGCTATAGCAATCAGCCCCAGCATTTT. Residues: CASSQSYSNQPQHF.

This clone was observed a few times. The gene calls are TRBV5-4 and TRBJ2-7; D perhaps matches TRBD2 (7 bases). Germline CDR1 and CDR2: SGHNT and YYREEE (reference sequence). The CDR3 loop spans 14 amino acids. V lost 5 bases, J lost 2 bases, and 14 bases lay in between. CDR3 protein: CASRRGGGPYEQYF. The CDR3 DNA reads TGTGCCAGCAGGAGGGGGGGCGGACCCTACGAGCAGTACTTC. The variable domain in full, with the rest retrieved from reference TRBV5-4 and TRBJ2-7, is ETGVTQSPTHLIKTRGQQVTLRCSSQSGHNTVSWYQQALGQGPQFIFQYYREEENGRGNFPPRFSGLQFPNYSSELNVNALELDDSALYLCASRRGGGPYEQYFGPGTRLTVT.

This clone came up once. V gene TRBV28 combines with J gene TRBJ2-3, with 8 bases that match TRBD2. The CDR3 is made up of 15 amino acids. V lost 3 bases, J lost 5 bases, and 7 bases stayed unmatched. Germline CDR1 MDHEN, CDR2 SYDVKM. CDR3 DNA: TGTGCCAGCAGTTTGGAGGGGCTAGCGGGAGATACGCAGTATTTT. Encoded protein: CASSLEGLAGDTQYF.

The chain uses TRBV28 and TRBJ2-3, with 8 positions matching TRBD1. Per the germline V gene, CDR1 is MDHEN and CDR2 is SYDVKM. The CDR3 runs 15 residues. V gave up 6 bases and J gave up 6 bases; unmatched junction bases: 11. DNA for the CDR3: TGTGCCAGCAGCACCCCAGGGGGCGCGTCGGATACGCAGTATTTT. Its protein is CASSTPGGASDTQYF.

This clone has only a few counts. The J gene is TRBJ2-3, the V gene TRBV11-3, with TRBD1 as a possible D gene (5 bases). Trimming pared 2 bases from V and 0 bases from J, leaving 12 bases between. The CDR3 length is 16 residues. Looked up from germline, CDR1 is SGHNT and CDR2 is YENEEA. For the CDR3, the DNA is TGTGCCAGCAGCTTATGGGTGGGGCGGAGCACAGATACGCAGTATTTT. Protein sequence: CASSLWVGRSTDTQYF.

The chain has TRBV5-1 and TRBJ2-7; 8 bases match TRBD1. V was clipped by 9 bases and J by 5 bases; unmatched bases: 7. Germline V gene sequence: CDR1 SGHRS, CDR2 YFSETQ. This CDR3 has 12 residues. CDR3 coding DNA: TGCGCCAAAACGGACAGGGCCCACGAGCAGTACTTC. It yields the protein CAKTDRAHEQYF.

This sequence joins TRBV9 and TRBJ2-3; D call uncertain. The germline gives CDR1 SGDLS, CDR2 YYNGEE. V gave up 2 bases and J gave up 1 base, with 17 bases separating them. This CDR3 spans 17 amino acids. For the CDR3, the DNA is TGTGCCAGCAGCGTTAACCCGACCGACAAGGGCACAGATACGCAGTATTTT. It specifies CASSVNPTDKGTDTQYF.

CDR3 in DNA: TGTGCCAGTACGGAAGGCAGGGGGGTTTACGAGCAGTACTTC. This sequence encodes CASTEGRGVYEQYF. The chain uses TRBV19 and TRBJ2-7, with D tentatively TRBD1 (7 bases). Germline V CDR1 and CDR2: LNHDA, SQIVND (reference sequence). The CDR3 is 14 amino acids. Trimming stripped 7 bases from V and 4 bases from J, with 17 bases between.

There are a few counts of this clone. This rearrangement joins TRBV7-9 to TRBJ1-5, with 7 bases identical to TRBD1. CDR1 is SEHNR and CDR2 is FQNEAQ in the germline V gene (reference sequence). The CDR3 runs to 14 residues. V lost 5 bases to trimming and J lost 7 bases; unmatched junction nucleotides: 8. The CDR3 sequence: CASSEQGFEQPQHF. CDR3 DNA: TGTGCCAGCAGCGAACAGGGGTTTGAGCAGCCCCAGCATTTT.

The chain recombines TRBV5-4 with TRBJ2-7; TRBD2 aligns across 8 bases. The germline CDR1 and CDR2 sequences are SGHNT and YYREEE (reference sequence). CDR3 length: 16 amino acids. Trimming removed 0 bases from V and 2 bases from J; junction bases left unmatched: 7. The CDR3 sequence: CASSLGKAGVTYEQYF. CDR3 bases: TGTGCCAGCAGCTTGGGCAAAGCGGGAGTTACCTACGAGCAGTACTTC.

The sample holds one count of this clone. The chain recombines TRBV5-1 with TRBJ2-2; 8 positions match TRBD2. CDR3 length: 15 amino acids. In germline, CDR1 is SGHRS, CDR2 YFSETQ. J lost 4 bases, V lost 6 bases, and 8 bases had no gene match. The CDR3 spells CASTGAGGPTGELFF. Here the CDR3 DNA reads TGCGCCAGCACAGGGGCGGGAGGCCCCACCGGGGAGCTGTTTTTT.

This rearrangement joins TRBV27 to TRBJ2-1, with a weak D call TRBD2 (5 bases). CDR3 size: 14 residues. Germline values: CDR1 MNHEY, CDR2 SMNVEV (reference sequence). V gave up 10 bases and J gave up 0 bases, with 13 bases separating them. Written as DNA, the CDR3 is TGTGCCACCAAATCGGGGAGCTCCTACAATGAGCAGTTCTTC. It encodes CATKSGSSYNEQFF.

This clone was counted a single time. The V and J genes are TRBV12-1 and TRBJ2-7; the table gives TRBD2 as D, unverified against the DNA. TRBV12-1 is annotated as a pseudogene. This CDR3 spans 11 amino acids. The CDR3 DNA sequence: TGTGCCAGCAGCCCCCTTTACGAGCAGTACTTC. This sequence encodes CASSPLYEQYF.